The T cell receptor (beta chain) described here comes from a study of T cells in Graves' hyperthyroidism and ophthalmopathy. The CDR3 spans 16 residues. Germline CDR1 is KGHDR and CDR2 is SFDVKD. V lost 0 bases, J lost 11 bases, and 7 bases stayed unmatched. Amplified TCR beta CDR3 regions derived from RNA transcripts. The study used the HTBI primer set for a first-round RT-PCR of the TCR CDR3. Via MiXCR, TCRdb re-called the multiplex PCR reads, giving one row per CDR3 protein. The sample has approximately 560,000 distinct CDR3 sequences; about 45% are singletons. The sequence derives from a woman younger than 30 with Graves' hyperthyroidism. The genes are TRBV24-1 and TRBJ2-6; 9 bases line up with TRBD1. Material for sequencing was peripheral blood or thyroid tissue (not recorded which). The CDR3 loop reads CATSDLSGQGTYVLTF. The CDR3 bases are TGTGCCACCAGTGATTTGTCTGGACAGGGGACCTACGTCCTGACTTTC.